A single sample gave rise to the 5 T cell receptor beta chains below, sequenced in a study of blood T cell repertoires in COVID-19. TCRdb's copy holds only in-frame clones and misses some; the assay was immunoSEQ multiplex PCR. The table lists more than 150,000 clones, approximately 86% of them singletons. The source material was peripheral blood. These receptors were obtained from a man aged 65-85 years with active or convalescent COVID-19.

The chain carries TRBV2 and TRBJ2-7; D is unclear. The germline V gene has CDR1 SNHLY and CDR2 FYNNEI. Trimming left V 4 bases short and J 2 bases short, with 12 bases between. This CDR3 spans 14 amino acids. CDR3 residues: CASSAALEPYEQYF. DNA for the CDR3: TGTGCCAGCAGTGCGGCGCTAGAGCCCTACGAGCAGTACTTC.

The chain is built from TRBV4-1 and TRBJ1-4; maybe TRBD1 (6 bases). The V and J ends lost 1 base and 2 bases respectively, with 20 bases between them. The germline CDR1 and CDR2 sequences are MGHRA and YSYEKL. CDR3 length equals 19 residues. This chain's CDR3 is CASSQVILQGGVTNEKLFF. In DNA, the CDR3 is TGCGCCAGCAGCCAAGTTATTCTACAGGGTGGGGTGACTAATGAAAAACTGTTTTTT.

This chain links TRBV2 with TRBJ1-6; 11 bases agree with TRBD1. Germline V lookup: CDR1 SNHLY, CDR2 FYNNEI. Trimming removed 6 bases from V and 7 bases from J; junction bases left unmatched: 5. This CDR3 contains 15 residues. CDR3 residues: CASRPGTGGNSPLHF. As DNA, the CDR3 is TGTGCCAGCAGACCCGGGACAGGGGGGAATTCACCCCTCCACTTT.

CDR3 DNA: TGTGCCAGCAGCGTAGCTACAGGGACGGGGGGATCTGAGATCCAAGAGACCCAGTACTTC. Amino acid sequence: CASSVATGTGGSEIQETQYF. The chain carries TRBV9 and TRBJ2-5; maybe TRBD2 (7 bases). Germline V gene data show CDR1 as SGDLS and CDR2 as YYNGEE. CDR3 length equals 20 residues. V was cut by 0 bases and J by 1 base, with 25 bases left in between.

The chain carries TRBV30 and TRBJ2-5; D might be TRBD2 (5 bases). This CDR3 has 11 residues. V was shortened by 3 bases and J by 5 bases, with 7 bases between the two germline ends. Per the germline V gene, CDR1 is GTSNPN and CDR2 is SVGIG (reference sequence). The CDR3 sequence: CAWRSGETQYF. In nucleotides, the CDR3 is TGTGCCTGGAGATCGGGGGAGACCCAGTACTTC.